The rows below give T cell receptor beta chains drawn from one sample of a study of T cell changes during pregnancy in multiple sclerosis. Here immunoSEQ multiplex PCR was the method, and the copy in TCRdb shows in-frame clones only, minus some. Found here are around 88,000 clones, about 91% of them singletons; the top ten hold less than 2.5%. Material: peripheral blood, obtained after pregnancy. The receptors were gathered from a female donor in good health, enrolled as a control in a pregnancy study. CDR3s include the opening cysteine and the closing phenylalanine or tryptophan. A D gene is named only where the DNA matches it firmly. Part of the rows lack a size; the others show once, few, many or a class for expanded clones.

size: NA; J: TRBJ2-3; D: NA; V: TRBV27; length: 14; DNA: TGTGCCAGCAGTTTATGGAGCGGCACAGATACGCAGTATTTT; CDR3: CASSLWSGTDTQYF
size: NA; J: TRBJ2-7; D: NA; V: TRBV5-6; length: 17; DNA: TGTGCCAGCAGCTTACGGTCTAGCGCGGGACCGTTCTACGAGCAGTACTTC; CDR3: CASSLRSSAGPFYEQYF
size: NA; J: TRBJ1-5; D: NA; V: TRBV6-1; length: 14; DNA: TGTGCCAGCAGTGAGGTGGGCGGGACTCAGCCCCAGCATTTT; CDR3: CASSEVGGTQPQHF
size: NA; J: TRBJ1-1; D: TRBD1; V: TRBV7-8; length: 15; DNA: TGTGCCAGCAGCGGCCAGGGGGGTTTTTACACTGAAGCTTTCTTT; CDR3: CASSGQGGFYTEAFF
size: NA; J: TRBJ2-3; D: NA; V: TRBV19; length: 13; DNA: TGTGCCACCTCAAGCGGTGACACAGATACGCAGTATTTT; CDR3: CATSSGDTDTQYF
size: NA; J: TRBJ2-7; D: NA; V: TRBV7-9; length: 14; DNA: TGTGCCAGCAGTCCCATGGGGGGGGCAGCCGAGCAGTACTTC; CDR3: CASSPMGGAAEQYF
size: NA; J: TRBJ2-7; D: TRBD1; V: TRBV29-1; length: 14; DNA: TGCAGCGTTGCGACGGGACAGCCTGTTTACGAGCAGTACTTC; CDR3: CSVATGQPVYEQYF
size: NA; J: TRBJ2-1; D: NA; V: TRBV7-8; length: 12; DNA: TGTGCCAGCAGCCCACAGGGAAATGAGCAGTTCTTC; CDR3: CASSPQGNEQFF
size: once; J: TRBJ2-1; D: NA; V: TRBV5-6; length: 17; DNA: TGTGCCAGCAGCTTGACCCTGGGCTCGAGCTCCTACAATGAGCAGTTCTTC; CDR3: CASSLTLGSSSYNEQFF
size: NA; J: TRBJ1-1; D: NA; V: TRBV27; length: 13; DNA: TGTGCCAGCAGTTACAAGGAGGGCACTGAAGCTTTCTTT; CDR3: CASSYKEGTEAFF
size: NA; J: TRBJ2-1; D: TRBD2; V: TRBV2; length: 15; DNA: TGTGCCAGCAGTGGCAGACTAGCGGCCTACAATGAGCAGTTCTTC; CDR3: CASSGRLAAYNEQFF
size: once; J: TRBJ2-2; D: NA; V: TRBV13; length: 14; DNA: TGTGCCAGCACCCCTTGGGGACTGACCGGGGAGCTGTTTTTT; CDR3: CASTPWGLTGELFF
size: NA; J: TRBJ2-7; D: TRBD2; V: TRBV5-1; length: 13; DNA: TGCGCCAGCAGACCACTAGCGGGAGACGAGCAGTACTTC; CDR3: CASRPLAGDEQYF
size: NA; J: TRBJ2-3; D: TRBD1; V: TRBV6-5; length: 15; DNA: TGTGCCAGCAGTTCCACAGGGGGGTGGGCAGATACGCAGTATTTT; CDR3: CASSSTGGWADTQYF
size: NA; J: TRBJ1-5; D: NA; V: TRBV2; length: 15; DNA: TGTGCCAGCAGTCAATCCGGGGGAGGCAATCAGCCCCAGCATTTT; CDR3: CASSQSGGGNQPQHF
size: NA; J: TRBJ1-5; D: TRBD1; V: TRBV11-2; length: 12; DNA: TGTGCCAGCAGCTCAGGGGGCCAGCCCCAGCATTTT; CDR3: CASSSGGQPQHF
size: NA; J: TRBJ2-7; D: NA; V: TRBV27; length: 13; DNA: TGTGCCAGCAGTTGGGGCGGAGTAACCGAGCAGTACTTC; CDR3: CASSWGGVTEQYF
size: NA; J: TRBJ2-7; D: NA; V: TRBV7-8; length: 11; DNA: TGTGCCAGCAGTCTAGAGGGAAAGCAGTACTTC; CDR3: CASSLEGKQYF
size: NA; J: TRBJ2-3; D: NA; V: TRBV11-2; length: 14; DNA: TGTGCCAGCAGCCCGGGGATTGGCACAGATACGCAGTATTTT; CDR3: CASSPGIGTDTQYF
size: NA; J: TRBJ1-5; D: TRBD1; V: TRBV2; length: 14; DNA: TGTGCCAGCAGGCTGACAGGGGGCACACAGCCCCAGCATTTT; CDR3: CASRLTGGTQPQHF
size: NA; J: TRBJ2-6; D: NA; V: TRBV12-5; length: 16; DNA: TGTGCTAGTGGTTTGACAGGCGGCTCTGGGGCCAACGTCCTGACTTTC; CDR3: CASGLTGGSGANVLTF
size: NA; J: TRBJ1-2; D: TRBD1; V: TRBV29-1; length: 12; DNA: TGCAGCCTCAGGACAGGACCCTATGGCTACACCTTC; CDR3: CSLRTGPYGYTF
size: NA; J: TRBJ1-1; D: NA; V: TRBV19; length: 15; DNA: TGTGCCAGTAGTCTCTCGGTAAAACTGAACACTGAAGCTTTCTTT; CDR3: CASSLSVKLNTEAFF